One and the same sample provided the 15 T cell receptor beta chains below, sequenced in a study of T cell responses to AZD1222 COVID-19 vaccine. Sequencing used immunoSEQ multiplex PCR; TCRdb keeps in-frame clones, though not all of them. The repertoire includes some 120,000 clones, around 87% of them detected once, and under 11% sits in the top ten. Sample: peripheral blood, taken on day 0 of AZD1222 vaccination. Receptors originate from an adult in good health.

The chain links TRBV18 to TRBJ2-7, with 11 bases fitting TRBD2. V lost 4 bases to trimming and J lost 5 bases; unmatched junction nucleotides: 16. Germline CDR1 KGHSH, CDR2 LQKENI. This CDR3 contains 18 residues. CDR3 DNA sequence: TGTGCCAGCTCACTAAAAACCGTTAGCGGGAGGGCCATCAACGAGCAGTACTTC. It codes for CASSLKTVSGRAINEQYF.

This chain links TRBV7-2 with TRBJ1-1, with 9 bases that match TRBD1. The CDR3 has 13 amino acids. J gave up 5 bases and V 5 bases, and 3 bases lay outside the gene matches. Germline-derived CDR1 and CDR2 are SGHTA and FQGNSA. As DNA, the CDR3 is TGTGCCAGCAGCCTAGGACAGGGGACTGAAGCTTTCTTT. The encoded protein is CASSLGQGTEAFF.

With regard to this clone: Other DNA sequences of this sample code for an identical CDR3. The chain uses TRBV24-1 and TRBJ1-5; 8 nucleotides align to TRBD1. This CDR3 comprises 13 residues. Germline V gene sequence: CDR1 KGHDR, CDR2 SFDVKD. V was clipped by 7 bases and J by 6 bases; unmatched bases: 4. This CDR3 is CATSSQGGQPQHF. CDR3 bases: TGTGCCACCAGCTCACAGGGGGGTCAGCCCCAGCATTTT.

As DNA, the CDR3 is TGTGCCAGCAGCCATAGAGCAGGCCGGGATACGCAGTATTTT. Translation gives CASSHRAGRDTQYF. The rearrangement joins TRBV7-6 to TRBJ2-3; D gene uncertain. V dropped 5 bases and J dropped 6 bases, with 15 bases sitting between them. Germline V gene data show CDR1 as SGHVS and CDR2 as FNYEAQ. This CDR3 region has 14 residues.

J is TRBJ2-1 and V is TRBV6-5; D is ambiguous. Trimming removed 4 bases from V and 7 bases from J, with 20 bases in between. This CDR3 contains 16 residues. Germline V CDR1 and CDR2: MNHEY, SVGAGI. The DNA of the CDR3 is TGTGCCAGCAGTTCCCCCGGGCGCCCTTTGGGGAATGAGCAGTTCTTC. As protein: CASSSPGRPLGNEQFF.

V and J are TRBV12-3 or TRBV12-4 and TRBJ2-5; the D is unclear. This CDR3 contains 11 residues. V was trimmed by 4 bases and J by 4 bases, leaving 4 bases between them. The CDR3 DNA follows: TGTGCCAGCAGTTACAGAGAGACCCAGTACTTC. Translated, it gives CASSYRETQYF.

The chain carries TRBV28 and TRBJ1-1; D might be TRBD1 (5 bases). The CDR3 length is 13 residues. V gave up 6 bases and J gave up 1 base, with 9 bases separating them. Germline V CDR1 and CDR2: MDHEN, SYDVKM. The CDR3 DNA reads TGTGCCAGCAGGCAGGGTGGGAACACTGAAGCTTTCTTT. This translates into CASRQGGNTEAFF.

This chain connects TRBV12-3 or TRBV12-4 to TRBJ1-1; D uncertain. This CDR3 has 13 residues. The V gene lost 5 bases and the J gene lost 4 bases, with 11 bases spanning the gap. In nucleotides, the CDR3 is TGTGCCAGCAGTAAGGGCCCAACCACTGAAGCTTTCTTT. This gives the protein CASSKGPTTEAFF.

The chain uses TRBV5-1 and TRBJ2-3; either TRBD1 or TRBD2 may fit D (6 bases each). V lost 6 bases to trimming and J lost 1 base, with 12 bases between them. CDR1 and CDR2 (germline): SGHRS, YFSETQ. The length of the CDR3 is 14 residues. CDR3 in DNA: TGCGCCAGCACTAAGGGGGGCCGCACAGATACGCAGTATTTT. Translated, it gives CASTKGGRTDTQYF.

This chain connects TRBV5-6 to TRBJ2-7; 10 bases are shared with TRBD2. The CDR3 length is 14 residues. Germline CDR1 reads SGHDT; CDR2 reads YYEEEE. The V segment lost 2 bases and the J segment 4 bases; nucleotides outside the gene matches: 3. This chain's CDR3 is CASSFRTSGYEQYF. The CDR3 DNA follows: TGTGCCAGCAGCTTCAGGACTAGCGGTTACGAGCAGTACTTC. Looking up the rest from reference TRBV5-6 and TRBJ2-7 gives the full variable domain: DAGVTQSPTHLIKTRGQQVTLRCSPKSGHDTVSWYQQALGQGPQFIFQYYEEEERQRGNFPDRFSGHQFPNYSSELNVNALLLGDSALYLCASSFRTSGYEQYFGPGTRLTVT.

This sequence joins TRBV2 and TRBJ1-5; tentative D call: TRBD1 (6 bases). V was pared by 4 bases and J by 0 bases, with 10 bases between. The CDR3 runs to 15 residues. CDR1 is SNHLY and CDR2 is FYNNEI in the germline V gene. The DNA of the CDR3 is TGTGCCAGCAGTGGACAGGCGGGTAGCAATCAGCCCCAGCATTTT. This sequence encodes CASSGQAGSNQPQHF.

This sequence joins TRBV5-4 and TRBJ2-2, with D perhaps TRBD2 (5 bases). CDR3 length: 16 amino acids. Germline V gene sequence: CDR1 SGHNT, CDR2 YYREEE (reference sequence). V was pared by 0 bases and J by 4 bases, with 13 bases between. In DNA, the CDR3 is TGTGCCAGCAGCTTGGAAGGTTTTGGGAGCACCGGGGAGCTGTTTTTT. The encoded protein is CASSLEGFGSTGELFF.

The CDR3 bases are TGTGCCAGCAGCGATGGACAGGGGGCAGGACAGCCCCAGCATTTT. It yields the protein CASSDGQGAGQPQHF. The chain combines TRBV6-6 with TRBJ1-5; the match to TRBD1 covers 11 bases. The CDR3 is 15 amino acids. V lost 6 bases and J lost 7; bases outside the gene matches: 8. The germline V gene encodes CDR1 MNHNY and CDR2 SVGAGI (reference sequence).

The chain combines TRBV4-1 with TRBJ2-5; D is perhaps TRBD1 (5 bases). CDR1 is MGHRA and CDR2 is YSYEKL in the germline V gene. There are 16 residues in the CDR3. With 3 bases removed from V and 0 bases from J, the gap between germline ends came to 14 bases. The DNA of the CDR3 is TGCGCCAGCAGCCAGCTTGTTTACAGGCACCAAGAGACCCAGTACTTC. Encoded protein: CASSQLVYRHQETQYF.

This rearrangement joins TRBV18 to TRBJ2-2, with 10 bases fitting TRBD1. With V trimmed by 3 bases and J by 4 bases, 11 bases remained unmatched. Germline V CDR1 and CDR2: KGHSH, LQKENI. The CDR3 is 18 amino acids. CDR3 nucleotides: TGTGCCAGCTCACCCCTAGCCAGGGGACAGGGGCCCACCGGGGAGCTGTTTTTT. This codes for CASSPLARGQGPTGELFF.